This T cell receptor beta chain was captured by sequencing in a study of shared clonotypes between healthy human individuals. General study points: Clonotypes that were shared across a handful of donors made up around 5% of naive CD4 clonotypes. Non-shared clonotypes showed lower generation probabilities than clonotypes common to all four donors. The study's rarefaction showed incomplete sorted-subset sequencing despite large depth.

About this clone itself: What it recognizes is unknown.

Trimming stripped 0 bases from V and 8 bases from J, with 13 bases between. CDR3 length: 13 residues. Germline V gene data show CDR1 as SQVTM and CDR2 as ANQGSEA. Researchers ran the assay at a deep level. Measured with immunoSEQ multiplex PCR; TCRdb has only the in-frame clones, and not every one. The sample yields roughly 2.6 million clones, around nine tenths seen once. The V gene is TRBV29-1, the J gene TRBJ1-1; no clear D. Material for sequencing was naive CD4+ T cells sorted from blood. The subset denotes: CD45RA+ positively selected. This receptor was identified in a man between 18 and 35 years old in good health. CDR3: CSVEDFSVIEAFF. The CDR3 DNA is TGCAGCGTTGAAGATTTTTCCGTAATCGAAGCTTTCTTT.